This entry is about one T cell receptor (beta chain). The antigen remains undetermined. These data belong to a study of identical twins. Template switching introduced a universal primer site, and the cDNA bore unique molecular identifiers. In TCRdb, the 5' RACE reads were re-called with MiXCR into one record per CDR3 protein. The sample has 450,000 or so distinct CDR3 sequences; 13% to 15% are singletons. Trimming took 5 bases from V and 4 from J, leaving 18 bases between them. The CDR3 is 15 residues long. The germline V gene has CDR1 MDHEN and CDR2 SYDVKM. Study-wide results and caveats: Twins showed weaker excess sharing in their beta out-of-frame sequences.

With no exceptions, donors were healthy Caucasians. The sample was also reused in another study, on yellow fever vaccine responses in identical twins.

This rearrangement joins TRBV28 to TRBJ2-7; perhaps TRBD1 as D (6 bases). The receptor was derived from a woman in her late teens or twenties in good health. The sample consisted of CD4+ T cells sorted from blood. The CDR3 loop reads CASSGQFGGGYEQYF. DNA of the CDR3: TGTGCCAGCAGTGGGCAGTTTGGGGGCGGGTACGAGCAGTACTTC. The full variable domain, with the rest looked up from reference TRBV28 and TRBJ2-7, is DVKVTQSSRYLVKRTGEKVFLECVQDMDHENMFWYRQDPGLGLRLIYFSYDVKMKEKGDIPEGYSVSREKKERFSLILESASTNQTSMYLCASSGQFGGGYEQYFGPGTRLTVT.